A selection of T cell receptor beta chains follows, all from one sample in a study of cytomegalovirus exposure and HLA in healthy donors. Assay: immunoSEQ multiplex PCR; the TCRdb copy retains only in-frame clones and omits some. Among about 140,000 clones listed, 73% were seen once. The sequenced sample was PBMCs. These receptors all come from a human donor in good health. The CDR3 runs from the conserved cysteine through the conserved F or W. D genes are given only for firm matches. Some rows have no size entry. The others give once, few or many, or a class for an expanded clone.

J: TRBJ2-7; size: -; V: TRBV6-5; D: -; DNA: TGTGCCAGCAGTTACTACGGGGAGCAGTACTTC; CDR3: CASSYYGEQYF
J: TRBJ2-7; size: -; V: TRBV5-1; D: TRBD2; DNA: TGCGCCAGCAGCAGGGGACTAGCGGGGCGCTCCTACGAGCAGTACTTC; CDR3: CASSRGLAGRSYEQYF
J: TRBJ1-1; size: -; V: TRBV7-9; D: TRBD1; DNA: TGTGCCAGCAACCAGGGGGGGAACACTGAAGCTTTCTTT; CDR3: CASNQGGNTEAFF
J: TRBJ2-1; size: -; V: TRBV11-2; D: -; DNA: TGTGCCAGCAGCTTATCGGGTAATGAGCAGTTCTTC; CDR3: CASSLSGNEQFF
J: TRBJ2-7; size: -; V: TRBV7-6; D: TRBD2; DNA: TGTGCCAGCAGCCAGGGGAATAGCGGGGGGGCCTACGAGCAGTACTTC; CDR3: CASSQGNSGGAYEQYF
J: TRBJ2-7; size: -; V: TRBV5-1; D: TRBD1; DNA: TGCGCCAGCGCTACAGGGGGCTTCGCGTACGAGCAGTACTTC; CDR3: CASATGGFAYEQYF
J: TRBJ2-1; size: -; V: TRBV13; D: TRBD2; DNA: TGTGCCAGCAGTGAATCGGGAGGGCGGGGTGAGCAGTTCTTC; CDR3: CASSESGGRGEQFF
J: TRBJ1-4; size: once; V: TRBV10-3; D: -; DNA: TGTGCCGCTGCAGGGAACGCTAATGAAAAACTGTTTTTT; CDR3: CAAAGNANEKLFF
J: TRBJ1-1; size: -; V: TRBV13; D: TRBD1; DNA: TGTGCCAGCAGCTCCCCAAGCACAGGGGGCACTGAAGCTTTCTTT; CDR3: CASSSPSTGGTEAFF
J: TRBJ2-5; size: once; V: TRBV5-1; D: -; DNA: TGCGCCAGCAGCTTGGGGCCAGGGCGAGAGACCCAGTACTTC; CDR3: CASSLGPGRETQYF